One sample yielded the 9 T cell receptor beta chains listed below, sequenced in a study of blood T cell repertoires in COVID-19. Libraries were prepared by immunoSEQ multiplex PCR; TCRdb keeps only in-frame clonotypes and omits some of them. The sample lists about 270,000 clones; more than 90% were seen once. Specimen: peripheral blood. These receptor sequences come from a person aged 18 to 29 with COVID-19, enrolled during active disease.

The chain combines TRBV24-1 with TRBJ2-5; possibly TRBD2 for D (6 bases). Trimming stripped 5 bases from V and 9 bases from J, with 21 bases between. This CDR3 contains 15 residues. The V gene's germline CDR1 is KGHDR and CDR2 SFDVKD. CDR3 sequence: CATSASTSLGGAQYF. CDR3 in DNA: TGTGCCACCAGTGCATCGACTTCTCTCGGCGGGGCCCAGTACTTC.

V and J are TRBV6-5 and TRBJ2-1, with D maybe TRBD1 (5 bases). V shed 8 bases and J shed 5 bases, with 13 bases lying between them. There are 13 residues in the CDR3. Germline CDR1 MNHEY, CDR2 SVGAGI. CDR3 nucleotide sequence: TGTGCCAGCCGGACACTCGATGACAATGAGCAGTTCTTC. Its protein product is CASRTLDDNEQFF.

Remarks on this clone: Germline is not matched at one junction end, which may reflect a read error. In the same sample, other DNA sequences code for this CDR3. CDR3 sequence (DNA): TGCGCCAGCAGCGGGAGGTTGGACGGGGGGAATGGCTACACCTTC. It is translated as CASSGRLDGGNGYTF. The rearrangement links TRBV5-4 to TRBJ1-2; D perhaps matches TRBD1 (5 bases). The germline V gene has CDR1 SGHNT and CDR2 YYREEE (reference sequence). The CDR3 has 15 residues.

This sequence joins TRBV2 and TRBJ1-2, with TRBD1 identical over 9 bases. Trimming cost V 5 bases and J 6 bases; bases outside gene matches: 7. Germline V gives CDR1 SNHLY, CDR2 FYNNEI. CDR3 length equals 14 residues. CDR3 sequence: CASSFIGQGNGYTF. CDR3 bases: TGTGCCAGCAGTTTTATTGGACAGGGGAATGGCTACACCTTC.

The rearrangement uses TRBV9 and TRBJ1-6; 7 nucleotides align to TRBD1. V dropped 3 bases and J dropped 3; count of bases not matched to a gene: 6. This CDR3 has 16 amino acids. The germline V gene has CDR1 SGDLS and CDR2 YYNGEE. CDR3 DNA sequence: TGTGCCAGCAGCGAAACAGGGGACGGCTATAATTCACCCCTCCACTTT. This encodes CASSETGDGYNSPLHF.

This clone was found once. This chain joins TRBV7-2 and TRBJ2-7; 8 bases match TRBD2. V was pared by 4 bases and J by 3 bases, with 5 bases of the junction left unmatched. This CDR3 spans 14 amino acids. CDR1 SGHTA and CDR2 FQGNSA come from the germline V gene. The CDR3 reads CASSSLAEHYEQYF. CDR3 nucleotide sequence: TGTGCCAGCAGCTCACTAGCGGAACACTACGAGCAGTACTTC.

This sequence joins TRBV5-1 and TRBJ1-2, with D uncertain. The germline V gene encodes CDR1 SGHRS and CDR2 YFSETQ. The ends were cut back, 1 base at V and 1 base at J, with 11 bases in the middle. The CDR3 loop spans 15 amino acids. CDR3 DNA sequence: TGCGCCAGCAGCTTGTTCTGGTACAGTAACTATGGCTACACCTTC. Residues: CASSLFWYSNYGYTF.

At least ten counts were recorded for this clone. The V call is TRBV19, the J call TRBJ2-7; D is unresolved. Germline lookup yields CDR1 LNHDA and CDR2 SQIVND (reference sequence). The V end lost 3 bases, the J end lost 6 bases, and 6 bases lay between the germline ends. The CDR3 has 11 residues. CDR3: CASSIFGEQYF. The CDR3 bases are TGTGCCAGTAGTATTTTCGGCGAGCAGTACTTC.

The V gene is TRBV5-5, the J gene TRBJ1-1; 9 positions match TRBD1. This CDR3 is 14 amino acids long. V lost 6 bases, J lost 6 bases, and 9 bases stayed unmatched. Germline V gene lookup returns CDR1 SGHKS and CDR2 YYEKEE (reference sequence). The DNA of the CDR3 is TGTGCCAGCATGCGGTGGACAGGGGCGCCTGAAGCTTTCTTT. It yields the protein CASMRWTGAPEAFF.